Shown below are 10 T cell receptor beta chains from a single sample sequenced in a study of CD8+CD57+ T cells in acquired aplastic anemia (dated by TCRdb to 2016 to 2019). Sequenced using an Illumina HiSeq 2000. Profiling of TCR beta VDJ combinations and CDR3 sequences used genomic DNA as the template. The raw public reads went through TCRdb reprocessing: fastp at Q25, MiXCR clone calling, in-frame beta chains kept. Each entry merges the rows of one CDR3 protein and shows their most common DNA and genes. The sample records 250,000 to 300,000 distinct CDR3 sequences, approximately 56% of which are singletons. The ten biggest clones cover 7.5% to 9% of the sample. The sample was sorted CD4+, CD8+, or CD8+CD57+ T cells (not recorded which) from PBMCs. These receptors all stem from a human donor with severe aplastic anemia or a healthy control (not recorded which).

The table lists this clonotype with many counts. The chain's CDR3 is CAWLEETQYF. CDR3 bases: TGTGCCTGGTTAGAAGAGACCCAGTACTTC. The chain links TRBV30 to TRBJ2-5, with unresolved D. The CDR3 totals 10 residues. V was pared by 5 bases and J by 3 bases, with 4 bases between. The germline V gene has CDR1 GTSNPN and CDR2 SVGIG (reference sequence).

The chain is built from TRBV7-9 and TRBJ2-3; 10 nucleotides match TRBD2. Trimming at V came to 3 bases and at J to 4 bases, leaving 4 bases not matched to a gene. The CDR3 consists of 15 residues. Germline assignment: CDR1 SEHNR and CDR2 FQNEAQ (reference sequence). CDR3 DNA sequence: TGTGCCAGCAGCTTCCTAGCGGGGGTGGCAGATACGCAGTATTTT. It yields the protein CASSFLAGVADTQYF. The full variable domain, in which reference TRBV7-9 and TRBJ2-3 provide the parts outside the CDR3, is DTGVSQNPRHKITKRGQNVTFRCDPISEHNRLYWYRQTLGQGPEFLTYFQNEAQLEKSRLLSDRFSAERPKGSFSTLEIQRTEQGDSAMYLCASSFLAGVADTQYFGPGTRLTVL.

For the CDR3, the DNA is TGTGCCAGTAGTATCGGGTCGCTAGCGGCTAGCACAGATACGCAGTATTTT. It codes for CASSIGSLAASTDTQYF. The chain couples TRBV19 to TRBJ2-3; 7 bases map to TRBD2. Germline values: CDR1 LNHDA, CDR2 SQIVND (reference sequence). Trimming removed 3 bases from V and 0 bases from J; junction bases left unmatched: 9. The length of the CDR3 is 17 residues.

The chain couples TRBV2 to TRBJ1-2; perhaps TRBD1 as D (5 bases). The CDR3 is 13 residues long. The germline V and J ends were trimmed by 2 bases and 8 bases, with 12 bases remaining between them. Germline values: CDR1 SNHLY, CDR2 FYNNEI. DNA for the CDR3: TGTGCCAGCAGTGAAAGGGGCGCCTGGGGCTACACCTTC. It encodes CASSERGAWGYTF.

A word on this clonotype: This may stem from a read error, because a much larger clone lies one nucleotide away. The genes are TRBV7-9 and TRBJ2-4, with a weak D call TRBD1 (5 bases). Germline V gene data show CDR1 as SEHNR and CDR2 as FQNEAQ (reference sequence). This CDR3 spans 16 amino acids. V shed 5 bases and J shed 1 base, with 15 bases lying between them. For the CDR3, the DNA is TGTGCCAGCAGCAATGGGGCGGAAGTGGCCAAAAACATTCAGTACTTC. Encoded protein: CASSNGAEVAKNIQYF.

This chain uses TRBV4-3 with TRBJ2-5; a possible D gene is TRBD1 (6 bases). Looked up from germline, CDR1 is LGHNA and CDR2 is YSLEER. The ends were cut back, 4 bases at V and 2 bases at J, with 8 bases in the middle. CDR3 size: 13 residues. The CDR3 region has the DNA TGCGCCAGCAGCCGAGGACAGCAAGAGACCCAGTACTTC. This translates into CASSRGQQETQYF.

This rearrangement joins TRBV4-2 to TRBJ2-7; TRBD2 aligns across 7 bases. Germline loops: CDR1 LGHNA, CDR2 YNFKEQ. This CDR3 spans 14 amino acids. The junction had 6 bases not matched to a gene; V was cut back by 1 base and J by 6 bases. The CDR3 DNA follows: TGTGCCAGCAGCCAAGGTAGACTAGCCGGCGAGCAGTACTTC. Amino acids: CASSQGRLAGEQYF.

This clonotype was recorded many times. The chain couples TRBV5-1 to TRBJ2-6, with 7 nucleotides matching TRBD2. CDR3 length: 15 residues. Germline lookup yields CDR1 SGHRS and CDR2 YFSETQ. Trimming took 2 bases from V and 2 from J; bases not matched to a gene: 1. The CDR3: CASSFGGTGANVLTF. CDR3 in DNA: TGCGCCAGCAGCTTCGGGGGGACTGGGGCCAACGTCCTGACTTTC.

This clonotype was recorded a few times. This sequence may be a read error, since a much larger clone differs from it by one base. This chain joins TRBV5-1 and TRBJ2-1; 15 nucleotides match TRBD2. Germline V gene sequence: CDR1 SGHRS, CDR2 YFSETQ. The CDR3 loop spans 17 amino acids. V lost 4 bases to trimming and J lost 3 bases; unmatched junction nucleotides: 5. CDR3 loop: CASSSGLAGGIYNEQFF. As DNA, the CDR3 is TGCGCCAGCAGCAGTGGACTAGCGGGGGGGATCTACAATGAGCAGTTCTTC.

This clonotype has a count of ten or more. The chain has TRBV20-1 and TRBJ2-1, with a weak D call TRBD2 (5 bases). Trimming took 3 bases from V and 0 from J, leaving 9 bases between them. This CDR3 spans 14 amino acids. CDR1 is DFQATT and CDR2 is SNEGSKA in the germline V gene (reference sequence). CDR3 region: CSARYGNSYNEQFF. CDR3 nucleotides: TGCAGTGCTAGGTACGGGAACTCCTACAATGAGCAGTTCTTC.